This is a list of T cell receptor beta chains from one sample in a study of T cells in Graves' hyperthyroidism and ophthalmopathy. One entry per CDR3 protein, called by TCRdb with MiXCR from the multiplex PCR reads. The table records roughly 840,000 distinct CDR3 sequences, over 35% of them present only once. The sample taken for sequencing was blood. The origin of the receptors is a man between 18 and 29 years old with Graves' hyperthyroidism. Both conserved end residues are part of each CDR3. D genes are given only for firm matches. Not every row has a clone size; where given, it reads once, few, many or a size class.

abundance: NA; d_gene: NA; v_gene: TRBV7-9; j_gene: TRBJ2-5; CDR3nt: TGTGCCAGCCCCCCCGCAGGGGGGTGGTCAGGGGAGACCCAGTACTTC; CDR3aa: CASPPAGGWSGETQYF
abundance: many; d_gene: NA; v_gene: TRBV24-1; j_gene: TRBJ1-1; CDR3nt: TGTGCCACCAGTGACCGATATCCGATGAACACTGAAGCTTTCTTT; CDR3aa: CATSDRYPMNTEAFF
abundance: NA; d_gene: TRBD1; v_gene: TRBV9; j_gene: TRBJ2-7; CDR3nt: TGTGCCAGCAGCGCCGGGACAGTTCGGGACGAGCAGTACTTC; CDR3aa: CASSAGTVRDEQYF
abundance: many; d_gene: TRBD1; v_gene: TRBV19; j_gene: TRBJ2-7; CDR3nt: TGTGCCAGTAGTCCCTCGGGACAGGGGGCCTACGAGCAGTACTTC; CDR3aa: CASSPSGQGAYEQYF
abundance: once; d_gene: TRBD2; v_gene: TRBV6-1; j_gene: TRBJ2-2; CDR3nt: TGTGCCAGCAGCCCTAGCGGGGGGGCTATCGGGGAGCTGTTTTTT; CDR3aa: CASSPSGGAIGELFF
abundance: many; d_gene: NA; v_gene: TRBV29-1; j_gene: TRBJ2-7; CDR3nt: TGCAGCGTTGGGGGTCCCCTCTCCTACGAGCAGTACTTC; CDR3aa: CSVGGPLSYEQYF
abundance: few; d_gene: TRBD1; v_gene: TRBV7-2; j_gene: TRBJ2-7; CDR3nt: TGTGCCAGCAGCTTAACCCGGACAGGGAGATCCTACGAGCAGTACTTC; CDR3aa: CASSLTRTGRSYEQYF
abundance: many; d_gene: NA; v_gene: TRBV7-2; j_gene: TRBJ1-1; CDR3nt: TGTGCCAGCAGCTTAGCTTGGGGTGAGGCTTTCTTT; CDR3aa: CASSLAWGEAFF
abundance: NA; d_gene: NA; v_gene: TRBV5-1; j_gene: TRBJ2-7; CDR3nt: TGTGCCAGCCAAACTAGAGGGTCCTACGAGCAGTACTTC; CDR3aa: CASQTRGSYEQYF
abundance: many; d_gene: NA; v_gene: TRBV15; j_gene: TRBJ1-3; CDR3nt: TGTGCCACCAGCAGAGGGGCTGGAAACACCATATATTTT; CDR3aa: CATSRGAGNTIYF
abundance: NA; d_gene: TRBD1; v_gene: TRBV9; j_gene: TRBJ1-3; CDR3nt: TGTGCCAGCAGCTCTTACAGGGTCCAGGGGGGGGACACCATATATTTT; CDR3aa: CASSSYRVQGGDTIYF
abundance: NA; d_gene: NA; v_gene: TRBV10-3; j_gene: TRBJ1-2; CDR3nt: TGTGCCATCAACGAGCAGGGTGGTGGCTACACCTTC; CDR3aa: CAINEQGGGYTF
abundance: NA; d_gene: NA; v_gene: TRBV14; j_gene: TRBJ2-2; CDR3nt: TGTGCCAGCAGCCAAGAGGGCGGCGGGGAGCTGTTTTTT; CDR3aa: CASSQEGGGELFF
abundance: NA; d_gene: NA; v_gene: TRBV19; j_gene: TRBJ1-6; CDR3nt: TGTGCCAGTAGTATCGCTGGGTCTCGGAATAATTCACCCCCCCACTTT; CDR3aa: CASSIAGSRNNSPPHF
abundance: many; d_gene: NA; v_gene: TRBV7-6; j_gene: TRBJ2-5; CDR3nt: TGTGCCAGCAGCTTAGATTCTAGCCTGCAAGAGACCCAGTACTTC; CDR3aa: CASSLDSSLQETQYF
abundance: many; d_gene: NA; v_gene: TRBV12-3/TRBV12-4; j_gene: TRBJ1-1; CDR3nt: TGTGCCAGCAGTTTACCTGAAGGTCTCCAAGCTTTCTTT; CDR3aa: CASSLPEGLQAFF
abundance: NA; d_gene: NA; v_gene: TRBV20-1; j_gene: TRBJ2-2; CDR3nt: TGCAGTGCTAGGGGCCAGGGGGAGCTGTTTTTT; CDR3aa: CSARGQGELFF
abundance: NA; d_gene: TRBD1; v_gene: TRBV29-1; j_gene: TRBJ2-3; CDR3nt: TGCAGCGTTGAAGGCGACAGGGAAGGGACAGATACGCAGTATTTT; CDR3aa: CSVEGDREGTDTQYF
abundance: many; d_gene: NA; v_gene: TRBV25-1; j_gene: TRBJ1-5; CDR3nt: TGTGCCAGCAGTGAGGGAGCAGGCAATCAGCCCCAGCATTTT; CDR3aa: CASSEGAGNQPQHF
abundance: few; d_gene: NA; v_gene: TRBV4-3; j_gene: TRBJ2-7; CDR3nt: TGCGCCAGCAGCCAACCCTTCAGTTCTAATCAGTACTTC; CDR3aa: CASSQPFSSNQYF
abundance: NA; d_gene: TRBD1; v_gene: TRBV10-3; j_gene: TRBJ1-1; CDR3nt: TGTGCCATCAGTGCCCAAACAGGGGCCGGAAACACTGAAGCTTTCTTT; CDR3aa: CAISAQTGAGNTEAFF
abundance: many; d_gene: TRBD1; v_gene: TRBV6-6; j_gene: TRBJ1-5; CDR3nt: TGTGCCAGCAGCCCTAGACAGGGTCCGAATCAGCCCCAGCATTTT; CDR3aa: CASSPRQGPNQPQHF
abundance: few; d_gene: TRBD1; v_gene: TRBV7-9; j_gene: TRBJ2-2; CDR3nt: TGTGCCAGCAGCCTGACAGGGACCAACACCGGGGAGCTGTTTTTT; CDR3aa: CASSLTGTNTGELFF
abundance: few; d_gene: TRBD1; v_gene: TRBV6-5; j_gene: TRBJ1-5; CDR3nt: TGTGCCAGCAGTTACACAGGACAGGGGGCTCAGCCCCAGCATTTT; CDR3aa: CASSYTGQGAQPQHF
abundance: NA; d_gene: TRBD1; v_gene: TRBV10-3; j_gene: TRBJ1-2; CDR3nt: TGCGCCATCAGTGAGTCCGGGACAGGGAACTATGGCTACACCTTC; CDR3aa: CAISESGTGNYGYTF
abundance: NA; d_gene: NA; v_gene: TRBV24-1; j_gene: TRBJ2-7; CDR3nt: TGTGCCACCAGTGATTCCCAGGGCCACTACGAGCAGTACTTC; CDR3aa: CATSDSQGHYEQYF
abundance: few; d_gene: TRBD1; v_gene: TRBV7-9; j_gene: TRBJ1-1; CDR3nt: TGTGCCAGCAGCGCCGGGACAGGTTTGAACACTGAAGCTTTCTTT; CDR3aa: CASSAGTGLNTEAFF
abundance: few; d_gene: NA; v_gene: TRBV4-3; j_gene: TRBJ1-3; CDR3nt: TGCGCCAGCAGCCAAGAAACGGCCTTCTCTGGAAACACCATATATTTT; CDR3aa: CASSQETAFSGNTIYF
abundance: few; d_gene: NA; v_gene: TRBV5-5; j_gene: TRBJ1-4; CDR3nt: TGTGCCAGCAGCTCTGACAGCCTTGAAAAACTGTTTTTT; CDR3aa: CASSSDSLEKLFF
abundance: many; d_gene: NA; v_gene: TRBV7-9; j_gene: TRBJ2-7; CDR3nt: TGCGCCAGCAGTCCACGGGGGTCCTACGAGCAGTACTTC; CDR3aa: CASSPRGSYEQYF
abundance: NA; d_gene: NA; v_gene: TRBV6-1; j_gene: TRBJ1-1; CDR3nt: TGTGCCAGCTCAGCTAGGTTGGCGGACACTGAAGCTTTCTTT; CDR3aa: CASSARLADTEAFF
abundance: once; d_gene: NA; v_gene: TRBV10-3; j_gene: TRBJ1-5; CDR3nt: TGTGCCATCAGAGGTGGAGGGAATCAGCCCCAGCATTTT; CDR3aa: CAIRGGGNQPQHF
abundance: once; d_gene: TRBD1; v_gene: TRBV25-1; j_gene: TRBJ1-1; CDR3nt: TGTGCCAGCAGTGCCAGAAGGACAGGGGTCACTGAAGCTTTCTTT; CDR3aa: CASSARRTGVTEAFF
abundance: NA; d_gene: NA; v_gene: TRBV5-5; j_gene: TRBJ1-1; CDR3nt: TGTGCCAGCAGCTGGGTGGGGGGCAAGGACACTGAAGCTTTCTTT; CDR3aa: CASSWVGGKDTEAFF
abundance: many; d_gene: TRBD1; v_gene: TRBV7-9; j_gene: TRBJ1-3; CDR3nt: TGTGCCAGCAGCCTCGCAGGGGGACAGACCACTCCGCATTTT; CDR3aa: CASSLAGGQTTPHF